This T cell receptor (beta chain) was documented in a study of blood T cell repertoires in COVID-19. This clone showed up just a few times. This CDR3 has 16 amino acids. Germline V gene lookup returns CDR1 KGHSY and CDR2 FQNENV. Between the trimmed V and J ends, which lost 0 bases and 5 bases, there was a span of 15 bases. Sequencing was performed with immunoSEQ multiplex PCR; in TCRdb, only in-frame clones are kept and a portion is missing. The sample lists 270,000 or so clones; about nine tenths were seen once. The chain joins TRBV16 to TRBJ2-3; perhaps TRBD1 as D (6 bases). The receptor was isolated from a woman aged 25 to 45 with COVID-19, enrolled during active disease. The sample consisted of peripheral blood. The CDR3 DNA sequence: TGTGCCAGCAGCCAATCGGGGGCCCGCTCGGGAGATACGCAGTATTTT. Translated, it gives CASSQSGARSGDTQYF.